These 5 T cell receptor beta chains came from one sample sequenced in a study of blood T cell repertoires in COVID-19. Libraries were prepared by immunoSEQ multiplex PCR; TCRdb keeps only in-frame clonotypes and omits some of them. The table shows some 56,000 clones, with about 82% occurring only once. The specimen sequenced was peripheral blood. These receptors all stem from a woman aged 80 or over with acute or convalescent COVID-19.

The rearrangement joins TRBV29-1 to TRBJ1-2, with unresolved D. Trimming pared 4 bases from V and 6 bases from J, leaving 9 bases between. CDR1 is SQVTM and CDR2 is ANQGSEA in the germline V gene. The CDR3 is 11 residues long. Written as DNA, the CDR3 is TGCAGCGTTGTTCGGGAGGATGGCTACACCTTC. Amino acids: CSVVREDGYTF.

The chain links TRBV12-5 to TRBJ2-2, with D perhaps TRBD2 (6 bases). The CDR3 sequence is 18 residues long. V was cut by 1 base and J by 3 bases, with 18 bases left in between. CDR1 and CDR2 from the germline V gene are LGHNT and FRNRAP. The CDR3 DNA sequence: TGTGCTAGTGGTTTGGGATTCGGGGGTCCGGGGGACACCGGGGAGCTGTTTTTT. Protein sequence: CASGLGFGGPGDTGELFF.

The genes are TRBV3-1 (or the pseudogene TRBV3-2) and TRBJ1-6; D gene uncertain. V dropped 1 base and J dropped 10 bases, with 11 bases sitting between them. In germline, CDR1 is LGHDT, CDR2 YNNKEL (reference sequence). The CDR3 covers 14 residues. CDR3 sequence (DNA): TGTGCCAGCAGCCAAGTCGGGAGTAGCTCACCCCTCCACTTT. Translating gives CASSQVGSSSPLHF.

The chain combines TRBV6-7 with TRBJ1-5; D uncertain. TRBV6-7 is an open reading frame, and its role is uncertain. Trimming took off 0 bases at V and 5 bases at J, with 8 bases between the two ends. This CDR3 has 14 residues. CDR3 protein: CASSYSILDQPQHF. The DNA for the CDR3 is TGTGCCAGCAGTTACTCGATCTTAGATCAGCCCCAGCATTTT.

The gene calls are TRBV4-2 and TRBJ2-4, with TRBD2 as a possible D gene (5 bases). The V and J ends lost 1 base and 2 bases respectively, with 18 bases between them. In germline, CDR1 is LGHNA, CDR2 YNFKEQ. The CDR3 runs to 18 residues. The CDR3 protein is CASSQGVGRAETKNIQYF. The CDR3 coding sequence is TGTGCCAGCAGCCAAGGAGTCGGAAGAGCGGAAACCAAAAACATTCAGTACTTC.